A few counts support the clone carrying this T cell receptor beta chain. Compared with germline, one end of the junction differs, possibly owing to a read error. This entry is derived from a study of OX40 agonist ivuxolimab in advanced cancers. Across the whole study: Patients were infused with ivuxolimab every 2 weeks at 0.01 to 10 mg/kg. Three dose-escalation patients had partial responses: one with hepatocellular carcinoma and two with cutaneous melanoma.

Germline-derived CDR1 and CDR2 are SSHAT and FNYEAQ (reference sequence). This CDR3 is 16 amino acids long. The method was immunoSEQ multiplex PCR; TCRdb's version includes in-frame clones alone and lacks a portion of them. The table includes just over 90,000 clones, 91% detected once. The input for sequencing was CD4+ or CD8+ T cells sorted from blood, taken in a trial of the OX40 agonist ivuxolimab. V and J are TRBV7-7 and TRBJ2-5; 12 positions match TRBD2. This TCR derives from an adult with an advanced solid tumor such as melanoma, head and neck, liver or kidney cancer. The CDR3 coding sequence is TGTGCTAGCAGCTTATTGTCTAGCGGGAGGGTTCTGACCCAGTACTTC. Translating it yields CASSLLSSGRVLTQYF.